This T cell receptor (beta chain) derives from a study of blood T cell repertoires in COVID-19. As for the study in general: Specimens from acute and convalescent COVID-19 originated in the United States, Italy and Spain. In each case, the material was cDNA or gDNA derived from T cells, B-cell-depleted T cells, or PBMCs.

This CDR3 comprises 17 residues. V lost 2 bases to trimming and J lost 2 bases; unmatched junction nucleotides: 2. CDR1 is SGHRS, CDR2 YFSETQ, per germline. In the original processing: Estimates of nucleated cell counts were drawn from the amplification of reference gene primers. Assay: immunoSEQ multiplex PCR; the TCRdb copy retains only in-frame clones and omits some. Clone size and V and J calls were adopted from that table, with D and trimming inferred from the DNA. The data show about 260,000 clones, approximately 86% seen once. The V gene is TRBV5-1, the J gene TRBJ2-6; 12 bases match TRBD1. The TCR was taken from a man aged 40-55 years with active or convalescent COVID-19. Sequenced input: peripheral blood. The CDR3 region is CASSFGTGGAGANVLTF. The CDR3 coding sequence is TGCGCCAGCAGCTTTGGGACAGGGGGCGCTGGGGCCAACGTCCTGACTTTC. Full variable domain (remainder filled in from reference TRBV5-1 and TRBJ2-6): KAGVTQTPRYLIKTRGQQVTLSCSPISGHRSVSWYQQTPGQGLQFLFEYFSETQRNKGNFPGRFSGRQFSNSRSEMNVSTLELGDSALYLCASSFGTGGAGANVLTFGAGSRLTVL.